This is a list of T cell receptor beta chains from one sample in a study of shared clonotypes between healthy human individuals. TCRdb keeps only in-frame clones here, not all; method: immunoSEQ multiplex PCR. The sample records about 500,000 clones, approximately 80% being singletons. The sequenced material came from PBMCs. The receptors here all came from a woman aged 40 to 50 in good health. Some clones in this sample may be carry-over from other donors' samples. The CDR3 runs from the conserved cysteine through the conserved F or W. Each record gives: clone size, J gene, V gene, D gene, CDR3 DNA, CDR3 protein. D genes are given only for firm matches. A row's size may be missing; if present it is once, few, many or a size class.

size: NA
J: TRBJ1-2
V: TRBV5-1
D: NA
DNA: TGCGCCAGCAGCCTATCAACTAACTATGGCTACACCTTC
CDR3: CASSLSTNYGYTF

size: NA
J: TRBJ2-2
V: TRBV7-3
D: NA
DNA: TGTGCCAGCAGCTCTCGGTCAGGCGGGGAGCTGTTTTTT
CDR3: CASSSRSGGELFF

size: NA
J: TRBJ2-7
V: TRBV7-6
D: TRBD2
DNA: TGTGCCAGCAGCACTGGCGGGGGCGAGCAGTACTTC
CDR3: CASSTGGGEQYF

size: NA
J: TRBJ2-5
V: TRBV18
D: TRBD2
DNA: TGTGCCAGCTCACGTCCTACTAGCGGGAGGATTCGGGGGGAGACCCAGTACTTC
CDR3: CASSRPTSGRIRGETQYF

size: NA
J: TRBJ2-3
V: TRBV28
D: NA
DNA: TGTGCCAGCAGTTTACGGGGTGGTAGCACAGATACGCAGTATTTT
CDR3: CASSLRGGSTDTQYF

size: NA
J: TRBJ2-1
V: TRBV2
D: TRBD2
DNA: TGTGCCAGCAAGAAGCTAGCGGGAGCGAATAATGAGCAGTTCTTC
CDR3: CASKKLAGANNEQFF

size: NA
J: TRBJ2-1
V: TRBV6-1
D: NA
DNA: TGTGCCAGCAGTGAATTAACGGGCTACAATGAGCAGTTCTTC
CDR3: CASSELTGYNEQFF

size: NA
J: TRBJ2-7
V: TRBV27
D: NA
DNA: TGTGCCAGCAGTTCGATCTCCTACGAGCAGTACTTC
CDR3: CASSSISYEQYF

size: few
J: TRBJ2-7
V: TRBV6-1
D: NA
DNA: TGTGCCAGCAGTGAAGTGGCAGGGGCTACCTACGAGCAGTACTTC
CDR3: CASSEVAGATYEQYF

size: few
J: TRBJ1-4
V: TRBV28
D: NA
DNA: TGTGCCAGCAGTTCGGTCCGAATAAATGAAAAACTGTTTTTT
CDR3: CASSSVRINEKLFF

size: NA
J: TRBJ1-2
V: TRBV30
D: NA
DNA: TGTGCCTGGAGTCAAGGGATTCGGGATTATGGCTACACCTTC
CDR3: CAWSQGIRDYGYTF

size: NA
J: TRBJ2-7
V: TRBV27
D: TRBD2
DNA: TGTGCCAGCTTTGGCCTTAAGCGGGAGTACGAGCAGTACTTC
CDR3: CASFGLKREYEQYF

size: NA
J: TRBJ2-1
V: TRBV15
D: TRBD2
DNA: TGTGCCACCAGCAGATCTAGCGGGAGGTGGCAGAATGAGCAGTTCTTC
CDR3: CATSRSSGRWQNEQFF

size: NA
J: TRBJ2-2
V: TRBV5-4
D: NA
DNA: TGTGCCAGCAGGGTAGAGGGGCGCACCGGGGAGCTGTTTTTT
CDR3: CASRVEGRTGELFF

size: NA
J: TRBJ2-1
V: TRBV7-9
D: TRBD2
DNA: TGTGCCAGCAGCTTACGGGGGGATAGGTCCTACAATGAGCAGTTCTTC
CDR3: CASSLRGDRSYNEQFF

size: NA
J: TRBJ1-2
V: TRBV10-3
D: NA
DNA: TGTGCCAGCTATTCGGGGACCCGATACACCTTC
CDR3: CASYSGTRYTF